This TCR beta chain was found in a study of blood T cell repertoires in COVID-19. The CDR3 runs 17 residues. V lost 3 bases to trimming and J lost 2 bases, with 14 bases between them. Germline V CDR1 and CDR2: MNHEY, SMNVEV (reference sequence). Authors' processing steps: Researchers report that nucleated cell counts were estimated from reference gene primer amplification. Generated by immunoSEQ multiplex PCR, the TCRdb table keeps only in-frame clones and is missing some. V and J calls plus clone size are reproduced from that table; the DNA served to infer D and trimming. This sample has about 370,000 clones; 80% to 90% occur once, and the top ten carry around 2.8%.

Sample: peripheral blood. The chain has TRBV27 and TRBJ2-6; TRBD1 might be the D (6 bases). This sequence originates from a woman in her twenties or thirties with COVID-19, enrolled during active disease. The CDR3: CASSFYPSGAGANVLTF. CDR3 DNA: TGTGCCAGCAGTTTTTACCCATCAGGGGCTGGGGCCAACGTCCTGACTTTC.